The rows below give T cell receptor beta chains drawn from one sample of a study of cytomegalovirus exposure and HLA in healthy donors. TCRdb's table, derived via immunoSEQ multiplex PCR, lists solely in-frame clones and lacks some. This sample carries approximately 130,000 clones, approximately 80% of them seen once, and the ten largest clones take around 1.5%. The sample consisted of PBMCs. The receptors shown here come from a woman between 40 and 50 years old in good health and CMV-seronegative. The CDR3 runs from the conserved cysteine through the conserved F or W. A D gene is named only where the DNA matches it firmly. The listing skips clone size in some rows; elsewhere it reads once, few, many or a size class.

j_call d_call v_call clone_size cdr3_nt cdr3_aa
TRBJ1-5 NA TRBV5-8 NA TGTGCCAGCAGCTTGCGCAGGGATGATCAGCCCCAGCATTTT CASSLRRDDQPQHF
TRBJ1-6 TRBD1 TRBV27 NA TGTGCCAGCAGTGACGACAGGGCATACTATAATTCACCCCTCCACTTT CASSDDRAYYNSPLHF
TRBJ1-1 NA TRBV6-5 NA TGTGCCAGCAGTTACCGGGGGGCGAACACTGAAGCTTTCTTT CASSYRGANTEAFF
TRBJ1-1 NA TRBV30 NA TGTGCCTGGAGAACGGGACACCTAACTGAAGCTTTCTTT CAWRTGHLTEAFF
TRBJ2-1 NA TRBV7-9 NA TGTGCCAGCAGCGTTACCAGGGACATATACAATGAGCAGTTCTTC CASSVTRDIYNEQFF
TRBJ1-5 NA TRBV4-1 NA TGCGCCAGCAGCCAAATCCACAGGAGTGATCAGCCCCAGCATTTT CASSQIHRSDQPQHF
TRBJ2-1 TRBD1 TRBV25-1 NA TGTGCCAGCAGTGAATATGGGACAGGGGACCAGTTCTTC CASSEYGTGDQFF
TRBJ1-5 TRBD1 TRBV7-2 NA TGTGCCAGCAGCTTTACAGGGGGCAATCAGCCCCAGCATTTT CASSFTGGNQPQHF
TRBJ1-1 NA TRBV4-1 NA TGCGCCAGCAGCCAAGATAGACAGAACACTGAAGCTTTCTTT CASSQDRQNTEAFF
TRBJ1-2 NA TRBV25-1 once TGTGCCAGCAGTGATGCAGGTCTGTTTGGCTACACCTTC CASSDAGLFGYTF
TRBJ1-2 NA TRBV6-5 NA TGTGCCAGCAGTTCTCCTGGAAGGGGATATGGCTACACCTTC CASSSPGRGYGYTF
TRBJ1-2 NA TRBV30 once TGTGCCTGCCCCTCACCCCTCGACAGGTGGACTAACTATGGCTACACCTTC CACPSPLDRWTNYGYTF
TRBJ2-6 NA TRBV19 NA TGTGCCAGTTCAGCGGGGGCCAACGTCCTGACTTTC CASSAGANVLTF
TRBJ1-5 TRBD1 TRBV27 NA TGTGCCAGCAGTTCCGACAGGGGGGGTCAGCCCCAGCATTTT CASSSDRGGQPQHF
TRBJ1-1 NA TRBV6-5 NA TGTGCCAGCAGTTACAATCGGGTTAGGAACACTGAAGCTTTCTTT CASSYNRVRNTEAFF
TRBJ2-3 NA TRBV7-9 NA TGTGCCAGCAGCGCCCGACTCTACACAGATACGCAGTATTTT CASSARLYTDTQYF
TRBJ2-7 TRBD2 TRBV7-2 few TGTGCCAGCAGCTTAGCCCGGGGGGGCAGGGAAGACGAGCAGTACTTC CASSLARGGREDEQYF
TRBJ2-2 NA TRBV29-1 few TGCAGCGTTGAGCTTCTGGGGCCGAACACCGGGGAGCTGTTTTTT CSVELLGPNTGELFF
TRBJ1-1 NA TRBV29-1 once TGCAGCGTATTTGGGAGGGGGGAAGCTTTCTTT CSVFGRGEAFF
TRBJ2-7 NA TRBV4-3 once TGCGCCAGCAGCCAAGGGGGAGGGGGCTCCTACGAGCAGTACTTC CASSQGGGGSYEQYF
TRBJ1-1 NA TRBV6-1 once TGTGCCAGCAGGGGGACAGAAGCTTTCTTT CASRGTEAFF
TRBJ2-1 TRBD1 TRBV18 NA TGTGCCAGCTCACCACAGGGACAGCTGGGCGTCGATGAGCAGTTCTTC CASSPQGQLGVDEQFF
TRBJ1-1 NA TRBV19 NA TGTGCCAGTAGTATTAGTCTGGGGCAGGGATACACTGAAGCTTTCTTT CASSISLGQGYTEAFF
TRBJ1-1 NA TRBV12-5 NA TGTGCTAGTGACCGGCCCCCGGGAAGGTGGAACTTT CASDRPPGRWNF
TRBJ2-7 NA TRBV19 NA TGTGCCACTCAGGACAGTATCTACGAGCAGTACTTC CATQDSIYEQYF
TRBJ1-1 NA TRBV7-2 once TGTGCCAGCAGCTCCCCAGGGGATGAAGCTTTCTTT CASSSPGDEAFF
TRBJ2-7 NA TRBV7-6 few TGTGCCAGCAGCCTGACTAGTCGGCACTACGAGCAGTACTTC CASSLTSRHYEQYF
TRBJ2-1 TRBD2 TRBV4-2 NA TGTGCCAGCAGCCCTAGCGGGAGGGAGCAGTTCTTC CASSPSGREQFF
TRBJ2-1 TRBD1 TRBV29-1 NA TGCAGCGCTCCGGGACAGGGAACCTACAATGAGCAGTTCTTC CSAPGQGTYNEQFF
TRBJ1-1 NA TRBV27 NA TGTGCCAGCAGTTTATCACAGGGCACTGAAGCTTTCTTT CASSLSQGTEAFF
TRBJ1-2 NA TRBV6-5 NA TGTGCCAGCAGTCCAGGGCGGGGGGCCAGCTATGGCTACACCTTC CASSPGRGASYGYTF
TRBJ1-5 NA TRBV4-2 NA TGTGCCAGCAGCCAAGATGGAGAGGGAAATCAGCCCCAGCATTTT CASSQDGEGNQPQHF
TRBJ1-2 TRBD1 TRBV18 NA TGTGCCAGCTCACAAAATCCGGACAGGACGGCTGGCTACACCTTC CASSQNPDRTAGYTF
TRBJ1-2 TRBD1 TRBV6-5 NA TGTGCCAGCAGTTACTTGTTAGGGGGCAATACCTATGGCTACACCTTC CASSYLLGGNTYGYTF
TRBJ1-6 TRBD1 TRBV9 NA TGTGCCAGCAGCGCCAGAGACAGGGCTAATTCACCCCTCCACTTT CASSARDRANSPLHF
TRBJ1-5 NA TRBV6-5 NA TGTGCCAGCAGTTACTCTTGGGTCGGGCAGCCCCAGCATTTT CASSYSWVGQPQHF
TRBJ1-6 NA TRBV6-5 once TGTGCCAGCAGTTACTCGGGGCAGATTAATTCACCCCTCCACTTT CASSYSGQINSPLHF
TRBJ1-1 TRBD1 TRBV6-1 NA TGTGCCAGCAGAGGGGGCCGCGCTGAAGCTTTCTTT CASRGGRAEAFF
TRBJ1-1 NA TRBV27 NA TGTGCCAGCAGTCCAACTAAGGGATGGAGGACTGAAGCTTTCTTT CASSPTKGWRTEAFF
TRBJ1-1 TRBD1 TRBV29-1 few TGCAGCGTTGAAGATCCGGGGACAGGGAACTCTAGGAACACTGAAGCTTTCTTT CSVEDPGTGNSRNTEAFF
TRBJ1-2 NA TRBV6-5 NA TGTGCCAGCACAGGGTCTTCGTCCGATGGCTACACCTTC CASTGSSSDGYTF
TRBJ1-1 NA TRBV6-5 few TGTGCCAGCAGTTACAAGGGGCAGAACACTGAAGCTTTCTTT CASSYKGQNTEAFF
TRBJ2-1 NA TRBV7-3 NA TGTGCCAGCAGCTTAACCAGGGCCCTCAATGAGCAGTTCTTC CASSLTRALNEQFF
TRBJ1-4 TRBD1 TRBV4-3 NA TGCGCCAGCAGCTTAGGACAGGTCCGTGAAAAACTGTTTTTT CASSLGQVREKLFF
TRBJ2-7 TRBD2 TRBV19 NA TGTGCCAGTAGTAGAGCGGGGGAGGCTGACGAGCAGTACTTC CASSRAGEADEQYF
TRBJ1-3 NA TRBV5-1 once TGCGCCAGCAGCGGACAGTCTCTCTCTGGAAACACCATATATTTT CASSGQSLSGNTIYF
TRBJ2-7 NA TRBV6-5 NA TGTGCCAGCAGATCGGTGGGGGCATACGAGCAGTACTTC CASRSVGAYEQYF
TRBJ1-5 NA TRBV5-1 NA TGCGCCAGCAGCTTGAATACAGGGCAAAATCAGCCCCAGCATTTT CASSLNTGQNQPQHF
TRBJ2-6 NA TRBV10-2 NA TGCGCCAGCCGAGGCTCTGGGGCCAACGTCCTGACTTTC CASRGSGANVLTF
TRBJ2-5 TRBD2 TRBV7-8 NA TGTGCCAGCAGCTTAGAGGCGGGAGTGGCAGGGACCCAGTACTTC CASSLEAGVAGTQYF